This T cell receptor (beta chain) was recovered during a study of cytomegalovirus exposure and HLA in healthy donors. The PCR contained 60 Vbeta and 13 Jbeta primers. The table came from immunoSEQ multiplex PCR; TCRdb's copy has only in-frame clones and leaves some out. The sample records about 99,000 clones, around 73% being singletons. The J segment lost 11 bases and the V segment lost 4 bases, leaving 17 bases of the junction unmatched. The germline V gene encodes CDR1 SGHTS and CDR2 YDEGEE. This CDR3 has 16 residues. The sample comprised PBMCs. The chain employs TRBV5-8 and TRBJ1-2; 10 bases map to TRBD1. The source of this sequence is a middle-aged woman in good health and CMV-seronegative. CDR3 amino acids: CASSPSSGTGVWGYTF. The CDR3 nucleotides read TGTGCCAGCAGCCCTAGTTCCGGGACAGGGGTCTGGGGATACACCTTC.